The TCR beta chain described here comes from a study of blood T cell repertoires in COVID-19. Study in general: Some COVID-19 samples were acute and others convalescent; all came from the United States, Italy and Spain. PBMCs, B-cell-depleted T cells, or T cells provided the cDNA or gDNA that made up the material.

This CDR3 has 13 residues. V was pared by 2 bases and J by 10 bases, with 12 bases between. Germline CDR1 is SGHDN and CDR2 is FVKESK. Method: immunoSEQ multiplex PCR; TCRdb's copy keeps in-frame clones and lacks some. The sample has fewer than 200,000 clones, roughly four fifths seen once. The chain has TRBV14 and TRBJ2-1, with a weak D call TRBD2 (5 bases). The receptor was isolated from a woman aged 80 or over with acute or convalescent COVID-19. The sample consisted of peripheral blood. The CDR3 DNA reads as TGTGCCAGCAGCCAACCGGGGTCAAGGGAGCAGTTCTTC. Translating gives CASSQPGSREQFF.